The 17 T cell receptor beta chains below all came from one sample that was sequenced in a study of T-cell memory formation after mild COVID-19. TCRdb re-called the 5' RACE reads through MiXCR, storing one row per CDR3 protein. The sample has nearly 350,000 distinct CDR3 sequences; around 13% are singletons. Sequencing used PBMCs or a T cell subset sorted from them (not recorded which). Source of these receptors: a man younger than 35 who had mild COVID-19 (a few samples of this study predate the infection). Cell type and time point are not known.

This clonotype was recorded a few times. The CDR3 region is CASSREGLAKNIQYF. The CDR3 DNA reads TGTGCCAGCAGCCGGGAGGGACTAGCCAAAAACATTCAGTACTTC. The chain links TRBV11-2 to TRBJ2-4; 8 bases align to TRBD2. Germline values: CDR1 SGHAT, CDR2 FQNNGV. This CDR3 is built from 15 residues. V was pared by 5 bases and J by 0 bases, with 3 bases of the junction left unmatched.

The genes are TRBV7-9 and TRBJ2-7; no firm D call. The CDR3 extends over 13 amino acids. In germline, CDR1 is SEHNR, CDR2 FQNEAQ (reference sequence). V dropped 8 bases and J dropped 3 bases, with 14 bases sitting between them. The CDR3 protein is CASCGQANYEQYF. The CDR3 DNA follows: TGTGCCAGCTGTGGGCAGGCCAACTACGAGCAGTACTTC.

This clonotype was counted ten times or more. This chain connects TRBV3-1 to TRBJ2-7; D gene uncertain. The ends were cut back, 5 bases at V and 1 base at J, with 15 bases in the middle. Germline CDR1 reads LGHDT; CDR2 reads YNNKEL (reference sequence). The CDR3 totals 15 residues. For the CDR3, the DNA is TGTGCCAGCAGCTTCGAAGGCAAAGGGTCCTACGAGCAGTACTTC. This encodes CASSFEGKGSYEQYF.

The chain joins TRBV7-2 to TRBJ1-1, with D tentatively TRBD1 (6 bases). The CDR3 runs 17 residues. V lost 4 bases and J 1 base, leaving 19 bases between the germline ends. The V gene's germline CDR1 is SGHTA and CDR2 FQGNSA. The chain's CDR3 is CASSSGPGALPNTEAFF. The CDR3 DNA follows: TGTGCCAGCAGCTCCGGCCCGGGGGCGCTCCCGAACACTGAAGCTTTCTTT.

This clonotype was seen only a few times. The chain joins TRBV2 to TRBJ1-2; 9 nucleotides line up with TRBD1. Germline assignment: CDR1 SNHLY and CDR2 FYNNEI. The CDR3 has 17 amino acids. V trimming: 2 bases; J trimming: 4 bases; junction bases outside the gene matches: 11. The CDR3, as DNA: TGTGCCAGCAGTGAAAGGCTCTGGGACAGGGATTTCTATGGCTACACCTTC. Protein: CASSERLWDRDFYGYTF. Complete variable domain (other parts from reference TRBV2 and TRBJ1-2): EPEVTQTPSHQVTQMGQEVILRCVPISNHLYFYWYRQILGQKVEFLVSFYNNEISEKSEIFDDQFSVERPDGSNFTLKIRSTKLEDSAMYFCASSERLWDRDFYGYTFGSGTRLTVV.

In its sample, this clonotype was seen a few times. This sequence joins TRBV6-1 and TRBJ2-7; 9 bases are a match to TRBD1. Germline V CDR1 and CDR2: MNHNS, SASEGT. V dropped 8 bases and J dropped 4; count of bases not matched to a gene: 9. The CDR3 is made up of 14 amino acids. The CDR3 nucleotides are TGTGCCAGCGCCCGAACAGGGGGCGAGTACGAGCAGTACTTC. Protein: CASARTGGEYEQYF.

In this sample, this clonotype turned up a few times. CDR3 coding DNA: TGCGCCAGCAGGAACAGGGGACCGAAGCAGTTCTTC. Translating gives CASRNRGPKQFF. The rearrangement links TRBV5-1 to TRBJ2-1; TRBD1 matches at 7 bases. This CDR3 contains 12 residues. The V and J ends lost 5 bases and 11 bases, in that order; junction bases with no gene match: 7. From germline, CDR1 is SGHRS and CDR2 YFSETQ.

The genes are TRBV20-1 and TRBJ1-1; D is ambiguous. Germline values: CDR1 DFQATT, CDR2 SNEGSKA (reference sequence). V was shortened by 4 bases and J by 0 bases, with 21 bases between the two germline ends. The CDR3 runs 17 residues. CDR3 in amino acids: CSANQRKGQTLNTEAFF. DNA of the CDR3: TGCAGTGCTAACCAAAGGAAGGGTCAAACTTTGAACACTGAAGCTTTCTTT.

This clonotype has only a few counts. V usage is TRBV6-5 and J usage is TRBJ2-5; D remains unclear. The CDR3 extends over 13 amino acids. Trimming removed 6 bases from V and 5 bases from J, with 13 bases in between. Germline V gene data show CDR1 as MNHEY and CDR2 as SVGAGI. CDR3 nucleotides: TGTGCCAGCAGGTCGAGCTGGAGCGAGACCCAGTACTTC. This translates into CASRSSWSETQYF.

This sequence joins TRBV7-2 and TRBJ2-5; 10 bases agree with TRBD2. The CDR3 covers 16 residues. V shed 5 bases, J shed 2 bases, and the junction held 8 bases outside the gene matches. From germline, CDR1 is SGHTA and CDR2 FQGNSA. The CDR3 DNA reads TGTGCCAGCAGCCGCGACCTAGCGGGGGTTCAAGAGACCCAGTACTTC. Protein: CASSRDLAGVQETQYF.

This chain joins TRBV4-3 and TRBJ2-3; D is possibly TRBD1 or TRBD2 (5 bases each). CDR1 and CDR2 (germline): LGHNA, YSLEER. The CDR3 loop spans 15 amino acids. V was clipped by 4 bases and J by 0 bases, with 11 bases between them. Here the CDR3 reads CASSRGWTSTDTQYF. The CDR3 DNA follows: TGCGCCAGCAGCCGGGGCTGGACTAGCACAGATACGCAGTATTTT.

CDR3 amino acids: CASSATGNTGELFF. CDR3 nucleotide sequence: TGTGCCAGCAGCGCCACGGGAAACACCGGGGAGCTGTTTTTT. This rearrangement joins TRBV7-6 to TRBJ2-2; D might be TRBD2 (5 bases). This CDR3 has 14 residues. CDR1 SGHVS and CDR2 FNYEAQ come from the germline V gene. Trimming left V 5 bases short and J 2 bases short, with 9 bases between.

V usage is TRBV4-2 and J usage is TRBJ2-2; D is possibly TRBD2 (5 bases). The V and J ends lost 1 base and 4 bases respectively, with 10 bases between them. The CDR3 loop spans 15 amino acids. In germline, CDR1 is LGHNA, CDR2 YNFKEQ. CDR3 sequence: CASSQGASPTGELFF. The CDR3 DNA is TGTGCCAGCAGCCAAGGGGCTAGCCCCACCGGGGAGCTGTTTTTT.

In its sample, this clonotype was seen a few times. The chain uses TRBV6-7 and TRBJ1-1; a weak D match, TRBD1 (5 bases). TRBV6-7 is an ORF, and what it does is uncertain. The V end was cut by 7 bases, the J end by 9 bases, with 24 bases between. The CDR3 has 15 residues. DNA of the CDR3: TGTGCCAGCAAAGGGGCCAAGGCCCGCCCTAGCAAAGCTTTCTTT. This translates into CASKGAKARPSKAFF.

The genes are TRBV30 and TRBJ1-1, with TRBD1 identical over 9 bases. The germline V gene has CDR1 GTSNPN and CDR2 SVGIG (reference sequence). The CDR3 consists of 17 residues. V lost 2 bases, J lost 1 base, and 11 bases stayed unmatched. The CDR3 DNA reads as TGTGCCTGGAGTCCGGACAGGGGAGTTTGGGCGAACACTGAAGCTTTCTTT. It translates to CAWSPDRGVWANTEAFF.

This clonotype was seen more than once but under ten times. The chain combines TRBV4-1 with TRBJ2-3; tentatively, D is TRBD2 (7 bases). CDR3 length: 13 amino acids. CDR1 is MGHRA and CDR2 is YSYEKL in the germline V gene. V was clipped by 8 bases and J by 2 bases, with 11 bases between them. The CDR3 bases are TGCGCCAGCGGGGGGGGCCCCACAGATACGCAGTATTTT. Amino acids: CASGGGPTDTQYF.

The V call is TRBV4-3, the J call TRBJ2-3; a possible D gene is TRBD1 (5 bases). The V gene lost 2 bases and the J gene lost 2 bases, with 14 bases spanning the gap. CDR1 is LGHNA, CDR2 YSLEER, per germline. The CDR3 covers 16 residues. The CDR3, as DNA: TGCGCCAGCAGCCAAAACTCTAGGGGAACCACAGATACGCAGTATTTT. This sequence encodes CASSQNSRGTTDTQYF.